A selection of T cell receptor beta chains follows, all from one sample in a study of blood T cell repertoires in COVID-19. Assay used: immunoSEQ multiplex PCR; TCRdb lists only in-frame clones, some missing. The sample lists about 68,000 clones, about 80% occurring once. Sequenced: peripheral blood. All receptors derive from a human donor in a cohort sampled during active COVID-19. The CDR3 runs from the conserved cysteine through the conserved F or W. Each record gives: V gene, clone size, D gene, J gene, CDR3 DNA, CDR3 protein. A D gene is named only where the DNA matches it firmly. Clone sizes are given selectively: once, few, many, or a class where the clone is expanded.

TRBV3-1/TRBV3-2	.	TRBD2	TRBJ2-1	TGTGCCAGCAGCCCCACGTTCCTCGGCGGGAGGGCTGCTGAGCAGTTCTTC	CASSPTFLGGRAAEQFF
TRBV25-1	.	.	TRBJ1-1	TGTGCCAGCAGTGATTTCCAACGAGGGGGAGCTTTCTTT	CASSDFQRGGAFF
TRBV28	few	.	TRBJ1-1	TGTGCCAGCAGTTCCTGGGCAGGCCACACTGAAGCTTTCTTT	CASSSWAGHTEAFF
TRBV3-1/TRBV3-2	once	.	TRBJ1-3	TGTGCCAGCAGCCAAGAGGGGGGTTTCTCTGGAAACACCATATATTTT	CASSQEGGFSGNTIYF
TRBV9	.	TRBD1	TRBJ2-2	TGTGCCAGCAGCATACGACAGGGAGCGAACCAAATTTTTAACACCGGGGAGCTGTTTTTT	CASSIRQGANQIFNTGELFF
TRBV19	.	TRBD1	TRBJ2-3	TGTGCCAGTAGTACTAGGACAGGACCCCTCACAGATACGCAGTATTTT	CASSTRTGPLTDTQYF
TRBV7-3	.	.	TRBJ2-3	TGTGCCAGCAGCCACGGTCGGGGGAGCACAGATACGCAGTATTTT	CASSHGRGSTDTQYF
TRBV30	.	TRBD1	TRBJ1-3	TGTGCCGGACAGGGGGCTGGAAACACCATATATTTT	CAGQGAGNTIYF
TRBV5-6	once	TRBD2	TRBJ2-5	TGTGCCAGCAACCCGGGACTAGCTTGGGAGACCCAGTACTTC	CASNPGLAWETQYF
TRBV2	few	.	TRBJ1-1	TGTGCCAGCAGTGACACAAGGAACACTGAAGCTTTCTTT	CASSDTRNTEAFF
TRBV18	.	.	TRBJ2-3	TGTGCCAGCTCACCACCGCGGGACTTATACACAGATACGCAGTATTTT	CASSPPRDLYTDTQYF
TRBV7-9	.	TRBD2	TRBJ2-5	TGTGCCAGCAGTCACCCTCAGCGGGGGCCCCAAGAGACCCAGTACTTC	CASSHPQRGPQETQYF
TRBV19	once	TRBD2	TRBJ2-6	TGTGCCAGTAGTCGGGGAACTAGCGGGGTTCCGAGTGGGGCCAACGTCCTGACTTTC	CASSRGTSGVPSGANVLTF
TRBV6-5	.	.	TRBJ2-3	TGTGCCAGCAGCACTCCAGATACGCAGTATTTT	CASSTPDTQYF
TRBV7-3	.	.	TRBJ2-4	TGTGCCAGCAGCCTGGACAGTAAAAACATTCAGTACTTC	CASSLDSKNIQYF
TRBV6-5	.	.	TRBJ2-5	TGTGCCAGCGGAGCCTCACGTGGGGCCGCGGAGACCCAGTACTTC	CASGASRGAAETQYF
TRBV5-1	.	TRBD1	TRBJ2-1	TGCGCCAGCAGCTCCAGACAGGGTGTCTATGGCAATGAGCAGTTCTTC	CASSSRQGVYGNEQFF
TRBV30	.	.	TRBJ2-2	TGTGCCCAGAGCGGGTTTGCGAACACCGGGGAGCTGTTTTTT	CAQSGFANTGELFF
TRBV6-2/TRBV6-3	.	.	TRBJ1-2	TGTGCCAGCAGTTACCCACAGATCGGCTACACCTTC	CASSYPQIGYTF
TRBV5-1	.	.	TRBJ2-1	TGCGCCAGCGCCCAAAGGGGGCCAGTGAGTAGCGGGATCTACAATGAGCAGTTCTTC	CASAQRGPVSSGIYNEQFF
TRBV7-2	.	TRBD1	TRBJ1-4	TGTGCCAGCAGGACAGGGTTTCAGCATGAAAAACTGTTTTTT	CASRTGFQHEKLFF
TRBV4-2	.	TRBD1	TRBJ1-1	TGTGCCAGCAGCCGGGGGACAGGGGAGGTGGGGAACACTGAAGCTTTCTTT	CASSRGTGEVGNTEAFF
TRBV28	.	.	TRBJ2-6	TGTGCCAGCAGTTTAATCAGACAGACTCACTCTGGGGCCAACGTCCTGACTTTC	CASSLIRQTHSGANVLTF
TRBV5-1	.	TRBD2	TRBJ2-2	TGCGCCAGCAGGGTCGGGGGGACGAACACCGGGGAGCTGTTTTTT	CASRVGGTNTGELFF
TRBV7-3	.	.	TRBJ1-1	TGTGCCAGCAGCTCCGGTGGAGAGATGAACACTGAAGCTTTCTTT	CASSSGGEMNTEAFF
TRBV12-3/TRBV12-4	.	TRBD1	TRBJ1-2	TGTGCCACCCTGAACCGGGACAGCTATGGCTACACCTTC	CATLNRDSYGYTF
TRBV3-1/TRBV3-2	.	.	TRBJ1-1	TGTGCCAGCAGCCACGGAGGGGTCGGCACTGAAGCTTTCTTT	CASSHGGVGTEAFF
TRBV10-3	.	TRBD1	TRBJ2-7	TGTGCCATCAGTCCGGGACAGTACTCCTACGAGCAGTACTTC	CAISPGQYSYEQYF
TRBV4-1	.	TRBD2	TRBJ2-1	TGCGCCAGCAGCCAACTAGCGGCAAGCTCCTACAATGAGCAGTTCTTC	CASSQLAASSYNEQFF
TRBV7-2	.	.	TRBJ2-1	TGTGCCAGCAGCCTCTTCCCCGGGGCCTACAATGAGCAGTTCTTC	CASSLFPGAYNEQFF
TRBV28	.	TRBD2	TRBJ2-5	TGTGCCAGCAGCCCCCTGTGGGGGCAAAAGCGGGGGGCCCGAGGGACCCAGTACTTC	CASSPLWGQKRGARGTQYF
TRBV7-9	.	.	TRBJ1-6	TGTGCCAGCAGCTTATATGGAGATTCACCCCTCCACTTT	CASSLYGDSPLHF
TRBV14	.	TRBD2	TRBJ2-3	TGTGCCAGCAGCCGACTATGGAGCGGGAGGGCGAGCACAGATACGCAGTATTTT	CASSRLWSGRASTDTQYF
TRBV6-5	.	TRBD1	TRBJ1-4	TGTGCCAGTAAGACGGGACAGATTAATGAAAAACTGTTTTTT	CASKTGQINEKLFF
TRBV28	.	.	TRBJ1-2	TGTGCCAGCAGTTTACTACAGGGAGGCTACACCTTC	CASSLLQGGYTF
TRBV28	few	.	TRBJ1-6	TGTGCCAGCAGCCCTGGGCAGGCTAATTCACCCCTCCACTTT	CASSPGQANSPLHF
TRBV2	.	.	TRBJ1-1	TGTGCCAGCAGCGCAACTAGGGGACTAGGGACTGAAGCTTTCTTT	CASSATRGLGTEAFF
TRBV27	.	.	TRBJ1-2	TGTGCCAGCAGTTTACACCGACCCAGCCGCGGGGGCCCTGGCTATGGCTACACCTTC	CASSLHRPSRGGPGYGYTF
TRBV28	.	TRBD2	TRBJ2-1	TGTGCCAGCAGTTCCCGGCGGCGGGAGGCCCCTGAGCAGTTCTTC	CASSSRRREAPEQFF
TRBV4-2	.	TRBD2	TRBJ2-1	TGTGCCAGCAGCCACTACGGGAGAGGCGGGGGGGCTGATGAGCAGTTCTTC	CASSHYGRGGGADEQFF
TRBV20-1	.	.	TRBJ2-5	TGCAGTGCTAGAGTCGGTGAGACCCAGTACTTC	CSARVGETQYF
TRBV6-5	.	TRBD1	TRBJ2-1	TGTGCCAGCAGTTCTTCCGGGACAGCCTACAATGAGCAGTTCTTC	CASSSSGTAYNEQFF
TRBV7-2	.	.	TRBJ1-1	TGTGCCAGCAGCTTAGAGGTCGGGGGAGGCACTGAAGCTTTCTTT	CASSLEVGGGTEAFF
TRBV11-2	few	.	TRBJ2-2	TGTGCCAGCAGCGCATTAGCGGTGAACACCGGGGAGCTGTTTTTT	CASSALAVNTGELFF
TRBV5-1	.	.	TRBJ1-1	TGCGCCAGCAGCTTCGCAAGGGGCGTGAACACTGAAGCTTTCTTT	CASSFARGVNTEAFF